These T cell receptor beta chains were read from a single sample in a study of response to subunit inactivated influenza vaccine. TCRdb analysed the RT-PCR reads with MiXCR anew, one entry per CDR3 protein. The table lists about 150,000 distinct CDR3 sequences, around a tenth of them singletons, with roughly 36% in the top ten. Sequencing was performed on CD8+ T cells sorted from PBMCs, taken approximately 25 months after vaccination. Source of these receptors: a man aged 45-69 years who received an inactivated influenza vaccine. CDR3s leave out the opening cysteine and the closing phenylalanine or tryptophan.

v_call	j_call	cdr3_aa
TRBV12-3/TRBV12-4	TRBJ1-3	ASSSGNGNTIY
TRBV19	TRBJ2-7	ASSIRGLAGHYEQY
TRBV29-1	TRBJ2-7	SVVGGLGSYEQY
TRBV9	TRBJ2-2	ASSVGFGELF
TRBV7-9	TRBJ2-3	ASSARTDTQY
TRBV7-8	TRBJ2-1	ASSLAGGRNNEQF
TRBV4-3	TRBJ2-3	ASSQALAGTTYTDTQY
TRBV12-3/TRBV12-4	TRBJ2-7	ASSHGTGYYEQY
TRBV20-1	TRBJ2-1	SARDLAGVGDEQF
TRBV20-1	TRBJ2-3	SARDYSGAFGTQY
TRBV3-1	TRBJ2-5	ASSMGLAIQETQY
TRBV7-8	-	ASSLGTTRTDTQH
TRBV10-3	TRBJ2-3	AISVLLAGTDTQY
TRBV4-3	TRBJ2-1	ASSLGLDYNEQF
TRBV7-2	TRBJ2-3	ASSLGQGVAY
TRBV3-1	TRBJ2-1	ACSQELDRYSYNEQF
TRBV20-1	TRBJ1-3	SASSTGNTIY